This entry is about one T cell receptor beta chain. The antigen remains unidentified. From germline, CDR1 is MRHNA and CDR2 SNTAGT. CDR3 length: 15 residues. The J segment lost 2 bases and the V segment lost 6 bases, leaving 7 bases of the junction unmatched. This record comes from a study of cytomegalovirus exposure and HLA in healthy donors. Study-wide points: Common viral pathogens seemed to be connected with several of the most significant clusters, according to a later analysis. The study reported that TCR beta sequences accurately predicted HLA-A and HLA-B alleles in most subjects. A later analysis showed that HLA-associated TCR beta chains had undergone more clonal expansion than equally common others. Productive rates of about 87% or about 30% were seen for most TCR beta V segments in an earlier analysis.

Researchers ran the PCR with 60 Vbeta and 13 Jbeta primers. Method: immunoSEQ multiplex PCR; TCRdb's copy keeps in-frame clones and lacks some. Seen in this sample are about 70,000 clones; the ten most common clones hold roughly 2.3%. This receptor was identified in a female donor in good health and CMV-seropositive. The material sequenced was PBMCs. The rearrangement uses TRBV6-4 and TRBJ1-5; 7 bases map to TRBD1. The CDR3 loop is CASSEQGLGNQPQHF. The CDR3 DNA sequence: TGTGCCAGCAGCGAACAGGGGTTGGGCAATCAGCCCCAGCATTTT.